This T cell receptor beta chain was found in a study of T cell repertoires in cytomegalovirus infection. Study details: Public TCR beta signatures marked donors with CMV infection and the matching HLA. Findings of the study overall: Public TCR beta family frequency separated CMV-and-HLA carriers, including in an independent cohort. HLA-C-restricted TCR beta clonotypes specific for CMV led the ex vivo response.

TCRdb re-called the reads with MiXCR, one entry per CDR3 protein. This table has about 920,000 distinct CDR3 sequences, 25% to 40% appearing once. Remarks on this clonotype: Antigen: not known.

This clonotype originated in a human donor in good health (CMV status not recorded). Some clones in this sample may be carry-over from other donors' samples. The sample was cultured CD8+ T cells from PBMCs, taken from culture after CMV antigen stimulation.

The CDR3 DNA follows: TGTGCCAGCGTCACTAACACTGAAGCTTTCTTT. The encoded protein is CASVTNTEAFF. V and J are TRBV6-5 and TRBJ1-1, with D hard to call. V was cut by 8 bases and J by 2 bases, with 6 bases left in between. CDR1 MNHEY and CDR2 SVGAGI come from the germline V gene. CDR3 length: 11 amino acids.